The 5 T cell receptor beta chains in this list originate from one sample, sequenced in a study of T cells after yellow fever vaccination. MiXCR was run by TCRdb on the 5' RACE reads, yielding one entry per CDR3 protein. The profile shows approximately 600,000 distinct CDR3 sequences, 9% to 15% of them singletons. Sample: PBMCs, taken on the day of the yellow fever booster vaccination. These receptors originate from a man aged 25-40 years who received the YFV17D yellow fever vaccine.

This clonotype has only a few counts. The chain carries TRBV29-1 and TRBJ2-2, with TRBD1 matching 8 bases. This CDR3 is built from 18 residues. Losses at the gene ends were 1 base for V and 5 bases for J; bases not matched to a gene: 15. Germline V gives CDR1 SQVTM, CDR2 ANQGSEA. The CDR3 DNA reads as TGCAGCGTTGAAGGACTTGTTCGGGCAGGGGGCCGGACCGGGGAGCTGTTTTTT. Amino acid sequence: CSVEGLVRAGGRTGELFF.

This chain joins TRBV20-1 and TRBJ2-7, with TRBD2 identical over 12 bases. Germline V gives CDR1 DFQATT, CDR2 SNEGSKA (reference sequence). The CDR3 runs to 17 residues. V trimming: 1 base; J trimming: 4 bases; junction bases outside the gene matches: 11. The CDR3 DNA is TGCAGTGCTAGAGTTCTAGCGGGAGGGCCTAGAAGTTACGAGCAGTACTTC. The encoded protein is CSARVLAGGPRSYEQYF.

The chain combines TRBV7-6 with TRBJ2-6; D unresolved. Germline CDR1 SGHVS, CDR2 FNYEAQ. The CDR3 is 17 amino acids. Trimming left V 5 bases short and J 4 bases short, with 18 bases between. The CDR3, as DNA: TGTGCCAGCAGCATTACTTCGGGCGGTTCGGGGGCCAACGTCCTGACTTTC. Its translation: CASSITSGGSGANVLTF.

Only a few counts were recorded for this clonotype. The chain carries TRBV19 and TRBJ2-2; weak D call: TRBD1 (6 bases). Germline CDR1 is LNHDA and CDR2 is SQIVND (reference sequence). The CDR3 runs 16 residues. Trimming left V 5 bases short and J 2 bases short, with 15 bases between. The CDR3 bases are TGTGCCAGTAGTTACGGACAGCCAGTAAACACCGGGGAGCTGTTTTTT. Its protein product is CASSYGQPVNTGELFF.

The genes are TRBV2 and TRBJ2-1, with a possible D match to TRBD1 (5 bases). CDR1 SNHLY and CDR2 FYNNEI come from the germline V gene. The CDR3 totals 13 residues. Trimming took off 6 bases at V and 5 bases at J, with 11 bases between the two ends. The CDR3 here is CASRDDRDNEQFF. In nucleotides, the CDR3 is TGTGCCAGCAGGGATGACAGAGACAATGAGCAGTTCTTC.